This T cell receptor beta chain comes out of a study of T cell responses to AZD1222 COVID-19 vaccine. Overall study findings and caveats: Spike-specific TCR breadth and depth both grew after two AZD1222 doses. As reported, nearly half of all spike-specific TCRs target variant regions that are unmutated.

The table came from immunoSEQ multiplex PCR; TCRdb's copy has only in-frame clones and leaves some out. The repertoire holds about 180,000 clones, with approximately 94% as singletons. A note on this clone: Antigen: not known.

The CDR3 loop spans 11 amino acids. The germline V gene encodes CDR1 LGHDT and CDR2 YNNKEL (reference sequence). V lost 7 bases to trimming and J lost 5 bases, with 8 bases between them. This chain uses TRBV3-1 (or the pseudogene TRBV3-2) with TRBJ1-1; no definite D call. Specimen: peripheral blood, collected 28 days after the second AZD1222 dose. This receptor was identified in an adult who received the AZD1222 COVID-19 vaccine. In DNA form, the CDR3 reads TGTGCCAGCAAACGGGGAACTGAAGCTTTCTTT. Translated: CASKRGTEAFF.